These 18 T cell receptor beta chains came from one sample sequenced in a study of T cells in localized non-small cell lung cancer. TCRdb's table, derived via immunoSEQ multiplex PCR, lists solely in-frame clones and lacks some. The sample lists approximately 28,000 clones, 75% to 95% occurring once. The sample here was peripheral blood, taken before any cancer treatment. These receptors all stem from a female donor aged 60 or older with stage I lung adenocarcinoma.

The chain couples TRBV7-3 to TRBJ2-2; D possibly corresponds to TRBD1 (7 bases). Trimming cost V 1 base and J 4 bases, with 10 bases left between them. This CDR3 is built from 15 residues. Per the germline V gene, CDR1 is SGHTA and CDR2 is FQGTGA. DNA of the CDR3: TGTGCCAGCAGCTTAAGACAGGGAGGCACCGGGGAGCTGTTTTTT. Translated: CASSLRQGGTGELFF.

The table lists this clone with a count of one. The V call is TRBV7-2, the J call TRBJ2-1; 15 positions agree with TRBD2. This CDR3 region has 16 residues. The V gene's germline CDR1 is SGHTA and CDR2 FQGNSA. V lost 5 bases to trimming and J lost 7 bases; unmatched junction nucleotides: 6. The CDR3 nucleotides are TGTGCCAGCAGCGTGGGACTAGCGGGAGGCGTGAATGAGCAGTTCTTC. Residues: CASSVGLAGGVNEQFF.

The CDR3 nucleotides are TGTGCCAGCAGTGAAGCTTCGTACACTGAAGCTTTCTTT. Its translation is CASSEASYTEAFF. The chain employs TRBV6-1 and TRBJ1-1; D not resolved. Looked up from germline, CDR1 is MNHNS and CDR2 is SASEGT. V shed 0 bases and J shed 3 bases, with 5 bases lying between them. CDR3 length: 13 amino acids.

The chain employs TRBV19 and TRBJ1-2, with unresolved D. V was shortened by 3 bases and J by 3 bases, with 11 bases between the two germline ends. The CDR3 totals 14 residues. CDR1 and CDR2 from the germline V gene are LNHDA and SQIVND (reference sequence). This chain's CDR3 is CASSIPGSHYGYTF. As DNA, the CDR3 is TGTGCCAGTAGTATCCCCGGGAGTCACTATGGCTACACCTTC.

The chain employs TRBV2 and TRBJ2-7, with a weak D call TRBD1 (6 bases). V was pared by 10 bases and J by 7 bases, with 23 bases between. CDR1 and CDR2 (germline): SNHLY, FYNNEI. CDR3 length: 14 amino acids. CDR3: CATFSGAYLGEQYF. CDR3 DNA: TGTGCCACCTTTTCAGGGGCTTACCTCGGGGAGCAGTACTTC.

This clone was picked up one time. The chain links TRBV2 to TRBJ2-7; D not resolved. The CDR3 length is 14 residues. Germline V CDR1 and CDR2: SNHLY, FYNNEI. Trimming removed 7 bases from V and 3 bases from J, with 16 bases in between. This CDR3 is CASTTPAGVYEQYF. Written as DNA, the CDR3 is TGTGCCAGCACAACACCTGCCGGAGTCTACGAGCAGTACTTC.

In this sample, this clone turned up once. This chain uses TRBV4-1 with TRBJ1-2; D is unclear. The CDR3 extends over 19 amino acids. The germline V and J ends were trimmed by 0 bases and 4 bases, with 24 bases remaining between them. Germline CDR1 reads MGHRA; CDR2 reads YSYEKL. The CDR3 reads CASSQDPGGQRHLSYGYTF. CDR3 sequence (DNA): TGCGCCAGCAGCCAAGATCCGGGCGGGCAGAGGCACCTATCCTATGGCTACACCTTC.

The J gene is TRBJ1-1, the V gene TRBV30; D call uncertain. CDR3 size: 13 residues. CDR1 is GTSNPN and CDR2 is SVGIG in the germline V gene (reference sequence). The germline V and J ends were trimmed by 4 bases and 0 bases, with 9 bases remaining between them. This chain's CDR3 is CAWTRRLNTEAFF. The CDR3 region has the DNA TGTGCCTGGACCCGGCGGCTGAACACTGAAGCTTTCTTT.

The V gene is TRBV28, the J gene TRBJ2-4; 8 nucleotides agree with TRBD1. The CDR3 loop spans 12 amino acids. V dropped 8 bases and J dropped 6; count of bases not matched to a gene: 3. The germline CDR1 and CDR2 sequences are MDHEN and SYDVKM. For the CDR3, the DNA is TGTGCCAGCCAGGGGGCGGGAAACATTCAGTACTTC. Protein product: CASQGAGNIQYF.

The chain joins TRBV6-6 to TRBJ2-1, with D possibly being TRBD2 (5 bases). V was clipped by 5 bases and J by 5 bases, with 16 bases between them. Germline CDR1 and CDR2: MNHNY and SVGAGI (reference sequence). The CDR3 is 15 residues long. CDR3 amino acids: CASSPVGAENNEQFF. The CDR3 bases are TGTGCCAGCAGTCCAGTGGGAGCGGAAAACAATGAGCAGTTCTTC.

V is TRBV2 and J is TRBJ2-3; no clear D. Trimming cost V 3 bases and J 0 bases, with 1 base left between them. Germline assignment: CDR1 SNHLY and CDR2 FYNNEI. The CDR3 length is 12 residues. CDR3 sequence (DNA): TGTGCCAGCAGTGACAGCACAGATACGCAGTATTTT. Translated: CASSDSTDTQYF.

The V gene is TRBV5-1, the J gene TRBJ2-5, with no clear D. V was shortened by 0 bases and J by 6 bases, with 9 bases between the two germline ends. Per germline, CDR1 SGHRS and CDR2 YFSETQ. CDR3 size: 13 residues. The CDR3 DNA follows: TGCGCCAGCAGCTTGGGAGATTATAAGACCCAGTACTTC. Encoded protein: CASSLGDYKTQYF.

The V gene is TRBV18, the J gene TRBJ2-5; 7 bases match TRBD2. The ends lost 3 bases at V and 5 bases at J; junction bases unmatched: 3. Germline values: CDR1 KGHSH, CDR2 LQKENI. The CDR3 loop spans 13 amino acids. In DNA, the CDR3 is TGTGCCAGCTCACCGACTAGCACCGAGACCCAGTACTTC. It encodes CASSPTSTETQYF.

J is TRBJ1-5 and V is TRBV27; D gene unclear. Germline CDR1 is MNHEY and CDR2 is SMNVEV (reference sequence). This CDR3 spans 13 amino acids. V was shortened by 0 bases and J by 6 bases, with 6 bases between the two germline ends. Here the CDR3 reads CASSLSFGQPQHF. The CDR3 DNA follows: TGTGCCAGCAGTTTATCATTCGGTCAGCCCCAGCATTTT.

J is TRBJ2-7 and V is TRBV9, with D perhaps given as TRBD1 or TRBD2 (6 bases each). Trimming removed 0 bases from V and 0 bases from J, with 10 bases in between. Germline loops: CDR1 SGDLS, CDR2 YYNGEE. This CDR3 spans 15 amino acids. In DNA form, the CDR3 reads TGTGCCAGCAGCGTAGCGGGGGACAACTCCTACGAGCAGTACTTC. Translation gives CASSVAGDNSYEQYF.

The chain links TRBV7-8 to TRBJ2-5; the D is unclear. Trimming pared 6 bases from V and 7 bases from J, leaving 12 bases between. CDR3 length: 12 amino acids. In germline, CDR1 is SGHVS, CDR2 FQNEAQ. CDR3 nucleotide sequence: TGTGCCAGCAGATACCGAGTAGGGACCCAGTACTTC. Protein: CASRYRVGTQYF.

The chain employs TRBV7-2 and TRBJ2-5, with a possible D match to TRBD2 (5 bases). The V end lost 5 bases, the J end lost 7 bases, and 17 bases lay between the germline ends. The CDR3 is 14 amino acids. Germline CDR1 reads SGHTA; CDR2 reads FQGNSA. This CDR3 reads CASSPGLGPGTQYF. The CDR3 bases are TGTGCCAGCAGCCCAGGACTGGGTCCGGGGACCCAGTACTTC.

This clone was seen a single time. The chain links TRBV2 to TRBJ1-5; 8 positions match TRBD1. Germline V gives CDR1 SNHLY, CDR2 FYNNEI. V gave up 6 bases and J gave up 2 bases; unmatched junction bases: 0. This CDR3 is 13 amino acids long. The CDR3 reads CASRGQGNQPQHF. As DNA, the CDR3 is TGTGCCAGCAGGGGACAGGGCAATCAGCCCCAGCATTTT.